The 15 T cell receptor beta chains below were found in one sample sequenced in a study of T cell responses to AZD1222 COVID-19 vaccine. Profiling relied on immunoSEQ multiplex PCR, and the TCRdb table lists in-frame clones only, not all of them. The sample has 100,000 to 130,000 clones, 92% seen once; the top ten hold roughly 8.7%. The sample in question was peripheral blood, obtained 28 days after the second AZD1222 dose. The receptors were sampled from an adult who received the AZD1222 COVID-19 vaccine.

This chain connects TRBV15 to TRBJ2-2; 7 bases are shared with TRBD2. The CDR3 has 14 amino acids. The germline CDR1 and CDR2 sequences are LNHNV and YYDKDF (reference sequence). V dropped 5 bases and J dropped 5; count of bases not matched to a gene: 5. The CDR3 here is CATSEMGGTGELFF. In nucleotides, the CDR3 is TGTGCCACCAGCGAAATGGGGGGGACCGGGGAGCTGTTTTTT. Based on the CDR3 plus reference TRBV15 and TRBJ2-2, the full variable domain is DAMVIQNPRYQVTQFGKPVTLSCSQTLNHNVMYWYQQKSSQAPKLLFHYYDKDFNNEADTPDNFQSRRPNTSFCFLDIRSPGLGDTAMYLCATSEMGGTGELFFGEGSRLTVL.

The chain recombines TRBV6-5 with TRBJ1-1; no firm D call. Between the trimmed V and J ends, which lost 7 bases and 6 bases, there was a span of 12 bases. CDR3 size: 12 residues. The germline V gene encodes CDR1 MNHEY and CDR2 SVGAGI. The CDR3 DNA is TGTGCCAGCACCGCTCGAGGCGCTGAAGCTTTCTTT. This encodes CASTARGAEAFF.

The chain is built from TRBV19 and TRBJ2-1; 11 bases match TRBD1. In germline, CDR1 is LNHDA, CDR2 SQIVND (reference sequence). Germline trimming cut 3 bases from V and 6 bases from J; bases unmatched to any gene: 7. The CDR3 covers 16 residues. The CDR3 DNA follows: TGTGCCAGTAGTATTTTACCAGGACAGGGGGCCAATGAGCAGTTCTTC. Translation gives CASSILPGQGANEQFF.

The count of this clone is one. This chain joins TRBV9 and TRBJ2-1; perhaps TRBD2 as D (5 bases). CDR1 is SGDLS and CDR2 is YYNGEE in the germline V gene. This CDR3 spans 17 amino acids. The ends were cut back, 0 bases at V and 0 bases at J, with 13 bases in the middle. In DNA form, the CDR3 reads TGTGCCAGCAGCGTAGGGACTTGGATTCACTCCTACAATGAGCAGTTCTTC. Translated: CASSVGTWIHSYNEQFF.

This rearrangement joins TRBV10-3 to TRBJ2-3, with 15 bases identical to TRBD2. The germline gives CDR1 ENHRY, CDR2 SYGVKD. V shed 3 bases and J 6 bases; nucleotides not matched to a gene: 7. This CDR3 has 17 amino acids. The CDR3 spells CAISDATGTSGGDTQYF. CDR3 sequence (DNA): TGTGCCATCAGTGACGCCACCGGGACTAGCGGGGGGGATACGCAGTATTTT.

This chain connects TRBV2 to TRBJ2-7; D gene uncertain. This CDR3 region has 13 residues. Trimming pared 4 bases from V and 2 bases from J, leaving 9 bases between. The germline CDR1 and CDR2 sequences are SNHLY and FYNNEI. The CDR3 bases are TGTGCCAGCAGTGGACAAATCGCCTACGAGCAGTACTTC. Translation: CASSGQIAYEQYF.

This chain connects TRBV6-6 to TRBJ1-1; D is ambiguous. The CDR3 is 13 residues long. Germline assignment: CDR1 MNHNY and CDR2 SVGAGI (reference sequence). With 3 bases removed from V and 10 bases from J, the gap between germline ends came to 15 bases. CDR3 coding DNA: TGTGCCAGCAGTTATGAGCACGCCCTTCGAGCTTTCTTT. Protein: CASSYEHALRAFF.

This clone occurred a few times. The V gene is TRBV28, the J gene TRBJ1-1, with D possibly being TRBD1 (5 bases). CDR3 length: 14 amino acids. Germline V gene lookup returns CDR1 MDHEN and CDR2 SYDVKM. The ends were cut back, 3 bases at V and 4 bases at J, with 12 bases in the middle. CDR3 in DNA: TGTGCCAGCAGTTTCCGGCGGAGGGGCACTGAAGCTTTCTTT. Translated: CASSFRRRGTEAFF.

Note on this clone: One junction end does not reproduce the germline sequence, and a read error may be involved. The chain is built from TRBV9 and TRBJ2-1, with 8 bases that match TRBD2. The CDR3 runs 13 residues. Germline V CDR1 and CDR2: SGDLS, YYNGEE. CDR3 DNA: TGTGCCAGTAGCGGGACTCCGGCCCCTGAGCAGTTCTTC. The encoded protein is CASSGTPAPEQFF.

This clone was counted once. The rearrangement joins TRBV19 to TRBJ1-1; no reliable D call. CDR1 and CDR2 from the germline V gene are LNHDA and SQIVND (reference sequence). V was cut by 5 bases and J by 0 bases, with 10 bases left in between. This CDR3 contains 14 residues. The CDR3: CASSSSMVNTEAFF. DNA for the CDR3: TGTGCCAGTAGTTCCTCGATGGTGAACACTGAAGCTTTCTTT.

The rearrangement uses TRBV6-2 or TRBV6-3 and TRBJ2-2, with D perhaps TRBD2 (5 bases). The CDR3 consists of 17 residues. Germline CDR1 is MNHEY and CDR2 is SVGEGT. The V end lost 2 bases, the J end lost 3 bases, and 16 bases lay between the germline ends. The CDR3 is CASSYPLLRRYTGELFF. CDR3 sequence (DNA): TGTGCCAGCAGTTACCCACTATTGCGGAGGTACACCGGGGAGCTGTTTTTT.

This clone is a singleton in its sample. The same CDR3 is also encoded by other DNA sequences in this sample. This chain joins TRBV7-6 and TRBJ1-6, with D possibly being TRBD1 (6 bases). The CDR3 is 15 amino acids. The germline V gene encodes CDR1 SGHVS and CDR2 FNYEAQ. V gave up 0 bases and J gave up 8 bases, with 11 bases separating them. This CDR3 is CASSLAQGSDSPLHF. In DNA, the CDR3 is TGTGCCAGCAGCTTAGCGCAGGGGTCTGATTCACCCCTCCACTTT. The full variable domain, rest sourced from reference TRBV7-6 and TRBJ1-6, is GAGVSQSPRYKVTKRGQDVALRCDPISGHVSLYWYRQALGQGPEFLTYFNYEAQQDKSGLPNDRFSAERPEGSISTLTIQRTEQRDSAMYRCASSLAQGSDSPLHFGNGTRLTVT.

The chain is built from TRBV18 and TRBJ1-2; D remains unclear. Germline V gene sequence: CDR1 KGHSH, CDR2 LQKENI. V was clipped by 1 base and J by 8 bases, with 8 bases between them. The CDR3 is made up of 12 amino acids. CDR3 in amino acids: CASSPLAEGYTF. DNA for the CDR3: TGTGCCAGCTCACCACTGGCGGAGGGCTACACCTTC.

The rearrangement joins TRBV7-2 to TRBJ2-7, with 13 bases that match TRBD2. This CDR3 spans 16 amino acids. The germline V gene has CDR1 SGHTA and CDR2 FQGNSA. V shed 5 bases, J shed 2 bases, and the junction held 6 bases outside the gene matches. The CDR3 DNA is TGTGCCAGCAGCATCGGGACTAGCGGGGAGACCTACGAGCAGTACTTC. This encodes CASSIGTSGETYEQYF.

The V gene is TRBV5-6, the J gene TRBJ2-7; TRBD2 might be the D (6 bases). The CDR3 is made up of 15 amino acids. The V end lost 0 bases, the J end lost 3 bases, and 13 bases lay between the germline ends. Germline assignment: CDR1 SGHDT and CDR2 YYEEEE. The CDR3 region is CASSLGGRPLYEQYF. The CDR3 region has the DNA TGTGCCAGCAGCTTGGGGGGGAGGCCTCTCTACGAGCAGTACTTC. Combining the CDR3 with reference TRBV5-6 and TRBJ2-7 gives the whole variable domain DAGVTQSPTHLIKTRGQQVTLRCSPKSGHDTVSWYQQALGQGPQFIFQYYEEEERQRGNFPDRFSGHQFPNYSSELNVNALLLGDSALYLCASSLGGRPLYEQYFGPGTRLTVT.